Here is one TCR beta chain with its context. The specificity of this receptor is unknown. The record has no base qualities; no much larger clone is one base away. This record comes from a study of robustness of blood B and T cell sequencing (dated by TCRdb to 2017 to 2018). Context from the whole study: The study was designed to determine how much peripheral blood is required to reliably characterize an individual's TCRbeta and IgG repertoires. As technical replicates, two replicate TCRbeta cDNA libraries were prepared from one shared RNA pool derived from a single 10 ml draw. TCRbeta and IgG repertoires were quantified in each of the approximately nine independently drawn blood samples. Overall study results and their limits: When technical replicate libraries were compared, around 94% of the top 10,000 TCRbeta clonotypes in one library also turned up in the other. Evidence of cross-contamination, likely resulting from batch processing, was observed in one pair of TCRbeta libraries, and the UMI-sequence pairs shared between the two libraries were removed. The 1,000 most abundant TCRbeta clonotypes from the pooled draws were found in every single 10 ml sample. Pooling tubes did not make the overlap of rare TCRbeta clonotypes any better, which implies that much larger blood volumes would be needed to capture those rare clonotypes. When 3 or 4 tubes (roughly 28-45 ml blood) were combined, saturation was approached in coverage of the top 10,000 TCRbeta clonotypes. The TCRbeta rarefaction curves did not fully level off, which suggests either under-sequencing or many low-abundance clonotypes. EDTA tubes required immediate fractionation, limiting use in multi-site collections.

TCRbeta repertoires were measured from mRNA instead of genomic DNA, an approach that captures expressed receptors. Leukocytes from the buffy coat were collected into Trizol, and RNA was extracted using the Direct-zol RNA MiniPrep Plus kit with no cell sorting. EDTA blood tubes were centrifuged immediately at 4°C to separate plasma, buffy coat and red blood cells. The receptor library was made with PCR. Sequencing relied on an Illumina MiSeq. cDNA was made using SMARTScribe reverse transcriptase and a 5' template-switch oligo that added a universal priming site. A 12-nucleotide random unique molecular identifier (UMI) was carried by the template-switch oligo, and each cDNA molecule was tagged with this UMI. During reverse transcription, TCRbeta transcripts were targeted by chain-specific reverse primers. Uracil DNA glycosylase treatment removed residual template-switch adapters, and cDNA was purified with a Qiagen MinElute kit. For the first PCR, 20 to 25 cycles were run with KAPA HiFi HotStart ReadyMix and step-out primers, split across four 50 ul reactions. First-round PCR products were gel-purified before further amplification. Illumina Nextera adapters were attached in a second PCR of 7 to 8 cycles, and the libraries were then purified and pooled. A 50-nucleotide 5' read captured the UMI barcode for each TCRbeta molecule. Under the source paper's analysis protocol: The MIGEC toolkit was used to group reads by UMI into consensus reads. Final reads were produced by merging forward and reverse consensus reads with PEAR. A custom decontamination script removed identical UMI-sequence pairs shared across libraries, treating them as cross-sample contamination. MIGMAP, a wrapper around IgBLAST, was used to carry out V(D)J assignment and CDR3 extraction. TCR clonotypes were defined by identical V gene, J gene and CDR3 amino acid sequence; CDR1 and CDR2 were not sequenced. The public reads were reanalyzed by TCRdb: fastp trimming at Q25, MiXCR alignment, in-frame beta chains only. Here each entry gathers all rows of one CDR3 protein and keeps the most common genes and DNA. These V and J calls derive from TCRdb rather than the authors' analysis. This sample has 1,400 to 1,500 distinct CDR3 sequences in its table, and about 72% of those were observed once. Around 40% of the sample is in the top ten clones.

V is shortened by 4 bases, J by 2 bases, and the region joining them spans 13 bases. According to the germline V gene (reference sequence), CDR1 reads SEHNR and CDR2 reads FQNEAQ. There are 15 amino acids in the CDR3, from cysteine to phenylalanine inclusive. The kept DNA is CDR3 alone, 45 bases in frame from the first base. Sequenced input: peripheral blood. This chain joins TRBV7-9 to TRBJ2-3; no D gene is confidently identified. This TCR was recovered from a human donor in good health. The bases are TGTGCCAGCAGCTCCTTCGAGATTGCCACAGATACGCAGTATTTT. This is translated as CASSSFEIATDTQYF.